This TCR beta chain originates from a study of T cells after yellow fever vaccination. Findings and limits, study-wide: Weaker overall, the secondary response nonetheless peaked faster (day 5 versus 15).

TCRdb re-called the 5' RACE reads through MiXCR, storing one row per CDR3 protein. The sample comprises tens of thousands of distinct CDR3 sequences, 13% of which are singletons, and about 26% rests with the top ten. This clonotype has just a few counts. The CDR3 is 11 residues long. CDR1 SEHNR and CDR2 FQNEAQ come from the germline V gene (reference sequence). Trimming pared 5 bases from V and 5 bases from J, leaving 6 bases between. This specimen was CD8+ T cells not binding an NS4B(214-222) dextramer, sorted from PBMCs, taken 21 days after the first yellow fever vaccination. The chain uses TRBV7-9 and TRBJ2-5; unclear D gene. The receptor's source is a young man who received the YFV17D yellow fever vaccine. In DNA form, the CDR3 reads TGTGCCAGCAGCCCGGACGAGACCCAGTACTTC. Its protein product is CASSPDETQYF.